The TCR beta chain under discussion was sequenced for a study of OX40 agonist ivuxolimab in advanced cancers. The V and J ends lost 1 base and 5 bases respectively, with 9 bases between them. This CDR3 spans 14 amino acids. Germline V CDR1 and CDR2: SGHRS, YFSETQ. The protocol was immunoSEQ multiplex PCR, while the TCRdb copy is restricted to in-frame clones and leaves out a portion. The sample consists of 55,000 to 60,000 clones, 81% of them appearing once. The sample in question was CD4+ or CD8+ T cells sorted from blood, obtained in a trial of the OX40 agonist ivuxolimab. The clonotype was recovered from an adult with an advanced solid tumor such as melanoma, head and neck, liver or kidney cancer. V and J are TRBV5-1 and TRBJ1-4; a possible D gene is TRBD1 (6 bases). CDR3: CASSLLQGNEKLFF. CDR3 nucleotides: TGCGCCAGCAGCTTGTTACAGGGAAATGAAAAACTGTTTTTT.